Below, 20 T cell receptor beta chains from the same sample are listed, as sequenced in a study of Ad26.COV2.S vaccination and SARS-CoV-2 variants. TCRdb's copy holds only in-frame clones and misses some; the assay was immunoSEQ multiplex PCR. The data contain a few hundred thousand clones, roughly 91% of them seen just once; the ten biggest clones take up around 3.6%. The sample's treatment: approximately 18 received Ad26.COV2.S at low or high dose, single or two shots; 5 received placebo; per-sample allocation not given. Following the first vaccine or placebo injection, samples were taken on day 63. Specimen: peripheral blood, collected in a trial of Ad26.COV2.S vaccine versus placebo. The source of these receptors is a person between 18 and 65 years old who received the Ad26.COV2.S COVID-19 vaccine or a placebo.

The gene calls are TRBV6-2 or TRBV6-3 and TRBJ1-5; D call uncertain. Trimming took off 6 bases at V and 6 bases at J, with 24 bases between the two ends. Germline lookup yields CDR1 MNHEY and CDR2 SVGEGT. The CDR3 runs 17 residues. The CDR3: CASSRETWTGSGQPQHF. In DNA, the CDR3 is TGTGCCAGCAGCAGAGAGACGTGGACTGGTTCAGGTCAGCCCCAGCATTTT.

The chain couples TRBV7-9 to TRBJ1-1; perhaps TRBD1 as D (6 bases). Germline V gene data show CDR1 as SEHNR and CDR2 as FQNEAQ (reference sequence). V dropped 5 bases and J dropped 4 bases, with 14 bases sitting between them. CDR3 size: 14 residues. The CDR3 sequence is CASSINRDTTEAFF. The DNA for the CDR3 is TGTGCCAGCAGCATAAACAGGGACACCACTGAAGCTTTCTTT.

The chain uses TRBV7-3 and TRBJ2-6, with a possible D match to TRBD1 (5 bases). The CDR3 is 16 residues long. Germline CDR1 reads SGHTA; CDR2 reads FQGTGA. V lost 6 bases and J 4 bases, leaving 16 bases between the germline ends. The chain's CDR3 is CASSPDTPGGANVLTF. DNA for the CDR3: TGTGCCAGCAGTCCGGACACCCCAGGAGGGGCCAACGTCCTGACTTTC. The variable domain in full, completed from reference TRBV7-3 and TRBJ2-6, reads GAGVSQTPSNKVTEKGKYVELRCDPISGHTALYWYRQSLGQGPEFLIYFQGTGAADDSGLPNDRFFAVRPEGSVSTLKIQRTERGDSAVYLCASSPDTPGGANVLTFGAGSRLTVL.

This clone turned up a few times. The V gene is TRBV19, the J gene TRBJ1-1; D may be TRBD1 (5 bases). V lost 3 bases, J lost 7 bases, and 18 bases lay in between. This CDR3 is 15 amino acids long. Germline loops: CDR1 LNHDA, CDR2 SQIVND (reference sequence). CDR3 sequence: CASSIPSDRGREAFF. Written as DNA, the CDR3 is TGTGCCAGTAGTATTCCATCCGATCGGGGCCGTGAAGCTTTCTTT. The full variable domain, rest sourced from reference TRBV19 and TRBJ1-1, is DGGITQSPKYLFRKEGQNVTLSCEQNLNHDAMYWYRQDPGQGLRLIYYSQIVNDFQKGDIAEGYSVSREKKESFPLTVTSAQKNPTAFYLCASSIPSDRGREAFFGQGTRLTVV.

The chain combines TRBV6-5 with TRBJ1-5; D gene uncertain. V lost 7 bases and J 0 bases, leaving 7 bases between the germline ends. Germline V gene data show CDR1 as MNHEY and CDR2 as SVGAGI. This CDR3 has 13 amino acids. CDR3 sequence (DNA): TGTGCCAGCAACGAGTATAGCAATCAGCCCCAGCATTTT. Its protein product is CASNEYSNQPQHF.

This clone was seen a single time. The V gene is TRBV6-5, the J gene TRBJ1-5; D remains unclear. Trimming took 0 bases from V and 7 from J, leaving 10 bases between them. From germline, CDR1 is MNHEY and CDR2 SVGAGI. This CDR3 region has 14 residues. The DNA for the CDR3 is TGTGCCAGCAGTTACTCGCCATTGTCCCAGCCCCAGCATTTT. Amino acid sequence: CASSYSPLSQPQHF.

CDR3 bases: TGTGCCAGCAGCATCACAGGGGAGCGGACCGGGGAGCTGTTTTTT. Protein product: CASSITGERTGELFF. The rearrangement links TRBV9 to TRBJ2-2, with 7 bases that match TRBD1. Germline CDR1 is SGDLS and CDR2 is YYNGEE. V was clipped by 4 bases and J by 5 bases; unmatched bases: 8. This CDR3 is built from 15 residues.

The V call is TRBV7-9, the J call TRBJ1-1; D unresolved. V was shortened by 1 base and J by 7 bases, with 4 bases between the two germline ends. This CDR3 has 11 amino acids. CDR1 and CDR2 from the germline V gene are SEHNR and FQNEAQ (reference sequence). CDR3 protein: CASSLVGEAFF. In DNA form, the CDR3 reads TGTGCCAGCAGCTTAGTCGGTGAAGCTTTCTTT.

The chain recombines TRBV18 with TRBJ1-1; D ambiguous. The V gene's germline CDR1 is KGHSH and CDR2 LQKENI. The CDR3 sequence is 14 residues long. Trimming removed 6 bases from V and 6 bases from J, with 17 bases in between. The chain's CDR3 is CASSPVAPYPEAFF. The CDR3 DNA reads TGTGCCAGCTCTCCCGTGGCACCCTACCCTGAAGCTTTCTTT.

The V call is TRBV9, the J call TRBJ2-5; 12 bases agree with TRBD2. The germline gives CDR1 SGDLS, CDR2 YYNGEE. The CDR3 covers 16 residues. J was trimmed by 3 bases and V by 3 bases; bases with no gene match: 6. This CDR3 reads CASSDKLAGGEETQYF. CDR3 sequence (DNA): TGTGCCAGCAGCGATAAACTAGCGGGGGGAGAAGAGACCCAGTACTTC. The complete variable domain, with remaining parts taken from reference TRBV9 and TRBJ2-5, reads DSGVTQTPKHLITATGQRVTLRCSPRSGDLSVYWYQQSLDQGLQFLIQYYNGEERAKGNILERFSAQQFPDLHSELNLSSLELGDSALYFCASSDKLAGGEETQYFGPGTRLLVL.

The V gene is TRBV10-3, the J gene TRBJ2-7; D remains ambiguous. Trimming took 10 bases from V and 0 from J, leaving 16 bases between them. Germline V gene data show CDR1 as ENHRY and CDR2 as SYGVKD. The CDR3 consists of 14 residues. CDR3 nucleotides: TGTGCCACCTACTCCGACCAGGACTCCTACGAGCAGTACTTC. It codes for CATYSDQDSYEQYF.

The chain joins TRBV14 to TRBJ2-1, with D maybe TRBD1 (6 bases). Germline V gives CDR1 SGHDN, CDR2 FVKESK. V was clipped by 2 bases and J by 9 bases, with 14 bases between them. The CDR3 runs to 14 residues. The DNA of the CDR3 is TGTGCCAGCAGCCAAAGACGGGAAGGGGGTGAGCAGTTCTTC. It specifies CASSQRREGGEQFF.

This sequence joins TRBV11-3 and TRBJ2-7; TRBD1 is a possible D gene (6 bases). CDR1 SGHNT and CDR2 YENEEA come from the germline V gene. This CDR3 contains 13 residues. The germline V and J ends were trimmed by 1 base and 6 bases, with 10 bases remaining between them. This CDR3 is CASSLGLRGEQYF. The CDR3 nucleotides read TGTGCCAGCAGCTTAGGTCTCAGGGGCGAGCAGTACTTC.

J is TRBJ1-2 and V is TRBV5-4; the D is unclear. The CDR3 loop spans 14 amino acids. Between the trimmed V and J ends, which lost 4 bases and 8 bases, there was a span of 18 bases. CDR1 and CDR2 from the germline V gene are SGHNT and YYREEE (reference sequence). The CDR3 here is CASSGSGETRGYTF. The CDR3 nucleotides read TGTGCCAGCAGCGGATCCGGGGAGACAAGGGGCTACACCTTC.

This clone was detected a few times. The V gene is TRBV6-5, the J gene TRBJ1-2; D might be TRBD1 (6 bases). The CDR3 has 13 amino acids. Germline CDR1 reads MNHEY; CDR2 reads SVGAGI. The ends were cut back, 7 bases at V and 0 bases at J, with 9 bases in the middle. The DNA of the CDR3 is TGTGCCAGCACGGACAGCTCTAACTATGGCTACACCTTC. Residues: CASTDSSNYGYTF.

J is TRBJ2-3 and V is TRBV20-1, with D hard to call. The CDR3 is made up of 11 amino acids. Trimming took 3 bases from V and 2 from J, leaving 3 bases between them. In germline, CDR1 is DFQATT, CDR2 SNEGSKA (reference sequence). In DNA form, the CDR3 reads TGCAGTGCTAGCCCCACAGATACGCAGTATTTT. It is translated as CSASPTDTQYF.

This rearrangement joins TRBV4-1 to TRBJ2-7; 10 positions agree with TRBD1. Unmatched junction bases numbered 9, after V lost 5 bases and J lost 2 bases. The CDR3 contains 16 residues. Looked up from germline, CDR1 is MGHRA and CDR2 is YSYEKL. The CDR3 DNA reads TGCGCCAGCAGCTTTCTCGCCGGGACAGGGGCCTACGAGCAGTACTTC. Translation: CASSFLAGTGAYEQYF.

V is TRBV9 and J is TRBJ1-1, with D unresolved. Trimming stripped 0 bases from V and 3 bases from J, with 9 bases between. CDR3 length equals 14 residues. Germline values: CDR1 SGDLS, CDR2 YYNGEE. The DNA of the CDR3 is TGTGCCAGCAGCGTAGCCTGGGGAGACACTGAAGCTTTCTTT. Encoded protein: CASSVAWGDTEAFF.

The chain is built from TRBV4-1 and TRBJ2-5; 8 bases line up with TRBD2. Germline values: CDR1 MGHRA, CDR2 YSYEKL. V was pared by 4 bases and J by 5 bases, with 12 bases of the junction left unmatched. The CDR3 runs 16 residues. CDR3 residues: CASSPRGGTSLETQYF. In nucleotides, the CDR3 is TGCGCCAGCAGCCCCCGCGGGGGGACGAGTTTGGAGACCCAGTACTTC.

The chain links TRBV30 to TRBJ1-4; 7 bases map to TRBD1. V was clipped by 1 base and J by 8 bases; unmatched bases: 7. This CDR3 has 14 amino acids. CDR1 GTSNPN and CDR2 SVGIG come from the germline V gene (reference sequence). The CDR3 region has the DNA TGTGCCTGGAGTGCCCTAAGGACAGGAGAAAAACTGTTTTTT. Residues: CAWSALRTGEKLFF.